This T cell receptor beta chain was recorded in a study of cytomegalovirus exposure and HLA in healthy donors. Overall study findings and caveats: Versus the 666-donor mean, an Asian-associated ancestry cluster reportedly showed fewer N-insertions in a later analysis.

Comment on this clone: The target antigen is unknown.

Donors sampled were nominally healthy, though unrecorded immune exposures were likely. The PCR made use of 60 Vbeta and 13 Jbeta primers. Sequenced by immunoSEQ multiplex PCR; TCRdb stores in-frame clones only, minus some. This sample has around 200,000 clones; 70% to 85% occur once, and the top ten carry around 1.7%. CDR1 is MDHEN and CDR2 is SYDVKM in the germline V gene. V lost 6 bases and J 9 bases, leaving 14 bases between the germline ends. The CDR3 has 12 residues. J is TRBJ1-1 and V is TRBV28; weak D call: TRBD1 (6 bases). This TCR was sampled from a man aged 45-65 years in good health and CMV-seronegative. The sequencing input was PBMCs. The CDR3 region has the DNA TGTGCCAGCAGCCGGACAGAGGGGAAAGCTTTCTTT. Encoded protein: CASSRTEGKAFF.